The clone carrying this T cell receptor (beta chain) was counted at least ten times. This sample is part of a study of T cells in Graves' hyperthyroidism and ophthalmopathy. TCR beta CDR3 sequences were amplified from RNA transcripts. When the TCR CDR3 underwent first-round RT-PCR, the HTBI primer set was used. From the multiplex PCR reads, TCRdb called clonotypes with MiXCR, one entry per CDR3 protein. The profile shows tens of thousands of distinct CDR3 sequences, around 50% of them singletons. This CDR3 contains 14 residues. The germline gives CDR1 SNHLY, CDR2 FYNNEI. V lost 4 bases, J lost 1 base, and 10 bases lay in between.

The sequenced sample was blood. This TCR was sampled from a woman aged 45-65 years with Graves' hyperthyroidism that later progressed to Graves' ophthalmopathy. The V call is TRBV2, the J call TRBJ1-1; unclear D gene. CDR3 sequence (DNA): TGTGCCAGCAGTGGGACGGAAAGGAACACTGAAGCTTTCTTT. Its protein product is CASSGTERNTEAFF.